Each of the 18 T cell receptor beta chains below was sequenced from the same sample in a study of beta chain features in type 1 diabetes. General observations from the study: Type 1 diabetes patients had moderately but significantly shorter TCRB CDR3s in all four CD4+ subsets.

Reverse transcribing all isolated RNA meant expressed TCRB transcripts were sequenced. Measured with immunoSEQ multiplex PCR; TCRdb has only the in-frame clones, and not every one. The sample records 250,000 to 300,000 clones, roughly 24% being singletons. These TCRs' antigens remain unknown. The sequencing input was naive CD4+ T cells from blood. Receptors were obtained from a woman in her 30s with type 1 diabetes.

The DNA for the CDR3 is TGTGCCAGCAGCCCCCGTGGGACAGGGAAGGAGACCCAGTACTTC. Amino acid sequence: CASSPRGTGKETQYF. The chain recombines TRBV7-9 with TRBJ2-5, with 9 bases that match TRBD1. CDR3 size: 15 residues. J was trimmed by 5 bases and V by 5 bases; bases with no gene match: 9. CDR1 SEHNR and CDR2 FQNEAQ come from the germline V gene (reference sequence).

In this sample, this clone turned up once. The rearrangement joins TRBV4-1 to TRBJ2-7, with D possibly TRBD2 on 6 matching bases. The CDR3 is 15 residues long. Trimming removed 8 bases from V and 4 bases from J, with 21 bases in between. The germline V gene encodes CDR1 MGHRA and CDR2 YSYEKL. This CDR3 reads CASRNLGEAVYEQYF. CDR3 coding DNA: TGCGCCAGCCGTAACCTGGGGGAGGCGGTTTACGAGCAGTACTTC.

V is TRBV11-3 and J is TRBJ1-1; 11 nucleotides match TRBD1. J lost 3 bases, V lost 7 bases, and 7 bases had no gene match. The germline CDR1 and CDR2 sequences are SGHNT and YENEEA. This CDR3 is 15 amino acids long. CDR3 in amino acids: CASTRDRGVDTEAFF. CDR3 in DNA: TGTGCCAGCACCAGGGACAGGGGGGTGGACACTGAAGCTTTCTTT.

The chain employs TRBV21-1 and TRBJ2-1; no DNA check was done on the table's D call, TRBD1. TRBV21-1 constitutes a pseudogene. The CDR3 has 17 residues. CDR3 region: CASSGLSGQDVGGEQFF. CDR3 in DNA: TGTGCCAGCAGCGGACTATCGGGACAGGACGTTGGGGGTGAGCAGTTCTTC.

This clone was seen a few times. This rearrangement joins TRBV11-2 to TRBJ2-4; D gene uncertain. Trimming stripped 8 bases from V and 0 bases from J, with 8 bases between. The CDR3 has 13 residues. The germline CDR1 and CDR2 sequences are SGHAT and FQNNGV. The CDR3 region is CASGLLAKNIQYF. Here the CDR3 DNA reads TGTGCCAGCGGCCTTCTAGCCAAAAACATTCAGTACTTC.

This clone was counted between two and nine times. The chain employs TRBV30 and TRBJ2-1, with D maybe TRBD2 (6 bases). Germline V lookup: CDR1 GTSNPN, CDR2 SVGIG (reference sequence). This CDR3 has 15 residues. The germline V and J ends were trimmed by 3 bases and 0 bases, with 12 bases remaining between them. Here the CDR3 reads CAWRITSRSYNEQFF. The CDR3 bases are TGTGCCTGGAGAATAACTAGCCGCTCCTACAATGAGCAGTTCTTC. Using reference TRBV30 and TRBJ2-1 for the parts outside the CDR3, the full variable domain is SQTIHQWPATLVQPVGSPLSLECTVEGTSNPNLYWYRQAAGRGLQLLFYSVGIGQISSEVPQNLSASRPQDRQFILSSKKLLLSDSGFYLCAWRITSRSYNEQFFGPGTRLTVL.

Only a few counts were recorded for this clone. This chain connects TRBV11-3 to TRBJ2-7; D unclear. The germline V gene has CDR1 SGHNT and CDR2 YENEEA. CDR3 length equals 12 residues. The germline V and J ends were trimmed by 6 bases and 3 bases, with 9 bases remaining between them. DNA for the CDR3: TGTGCCAGCAGTAAGCCTGACTACGAGCAGTACTTC. Protein product: CASSKPDYEQYF.

This sequence joins TRBV11-2 and TRBJ2-1, with 9 bases matching TRBD2. V shed 3 bases and J 7 bases; nucleotides not matched to a gene: 1. Germline V gene lookup returns CDR1 SGHAT and CDR2 FQNNGV. There are 13 residues in the CDR3. CDR3 sequence reads: CASSFSGRNEQFF. Here the CDR3 DNA reads TGTGCCAGCAGCTTTAGCGGGAGAAATGAGCAGTTCTTC.

The chain recombines TRBV2 with TRBJ1-4; D is unresolved. CDR3 length: 14 residues. Trimming took 5 bases from V and 0 from J, leaving 7 bases between them. Looked up from germline, CDR1 is SNHLY and CDR2 is FYNNEI. The CDR3 loop is CASSPGTTNEKLFF. The CDR3 DNA reads as TGTGCCAGCAGTCCGGGGACAACTAATGAAAAACTGTTTTTT.

For the CDR3, the DNA is TGTGCCAGCAGCTTACGCGGGGGTAGCGGGAGGCGCAATGAGCAGTTCTTC. Translated: CASSLRGGSGRRNEQFF. The chain is built from TRBV7-3 and TRBJ2-1, with 10 bases lining up with TRBD2. CDR3 size: 17 residues. Germline V gene lookup returns CDR1 SGHTA and CDR2 FQGTGA. V lost 2 bases and J lost 6; bases outside the gene matches: 10.

V is TRBV2 and J is TRBJ2-5; 7 bases match TRBD1. The CDR3 has 14 amino acids. The germline CDR1 and CDR2 sequences are SNHLY and FYNNEI. Unmatched junction bases numbered 7, after V lost 5 bases and J lost 4 bases. CDR3 region: CASSTGVSRETQYF. Written as DNA, the CDR3 is TGTGCCAGCAGTACAGGGGTTTCTCGAGAGACCCAGTACTTC.

The V call is TRBV7-3, the J call TRBJ2-4, with 8 nucleotides matching TRBD1. Germline V CDR1 and CDR2: SGHTA, FQGTGA. The CDR3 runs 15 residues. Losses at the gene ends were 1 base for V and 3 bases for J; bases not matched to a gene: 2. The CDR3 region has the DNA TGTGCCAGCAGCTTAAGTGGGACAGGCAAAAACATTCAGTACTTC. Protein product: CASSLSGTGKNIQYF. The variable domain in full, completed from reference TRBV7-3 and TRBJ2-4, reads GAGVSQTPSNKVTEKGKYVELRCDPISGHTALYWYRQSLGQGPEFLIYFQGTGAADDSGLPNDRFFAVRPEGSVSTLKIQRTERGDSAVYLCASSLSGTGKNIQYFGAGTRLSVL.

V is TRBV7-9 and J is TRBJ2-5, with D tentatively TRBD2 (6 bases). The germline V gene encodes CDR1 SEHNR and CDR2 FQNEAQ (reference sequence). Trimming took 2 bases from V and 1 from J, leaving 14 bases between them. The CDR3 extends over 16 amino acids. As DNA, the CDR3 is TGTGCCAGCAGCTTAACCCGTCATAGCGGCCAAGAGACCCAGTACTTC. Its translation: CASSLTRHSGQETQYF.

The chain recombines TRBV30 with TRBJ2-2; the D gene is possibly TRBD1 (5 bases). The CDR3 is 15 residues long. Trimming removed 0 bases at V and 5 bases at J, with 13 bases between. CDR1 is GTSNPN, CDR2 SVGIG, per germline (reference sequence). The CDR3 region is CAWSVTQGWTGELFF. The CDR3 DNA is TGTGCCTGGAGTGTAACCCAGGGATGGACCGGGGAGCTGTTTTTT.

This clone was seen a handful of times. This rearrangement joins TRBV7-9 to TRBJ2-5, with D perhaps TRBD1 (6 bases). Trimming removed 5 bases at V and 5 bases at J, with 12 bases between. Germline V gives CDR1 SEHNR, CDR2 FQNEAQ (reference sequence). The CDR3 sequence is 13 residues long. For the CDR3, the DNA is TGTGCCAGCAGCCCCACAGGGTGGGAGACCCAGTACTTC. Translated: CASSPTGWETQYF.

This sequence joins TRBV30 and TRBJ1-1, with 8 bases fitting TRBD1. The CDR3 contains 14 residues. CDR1 is GTSNPN and CDR2 is SVGIG in the germline V gene (reference sequence). V gave up 2 bases and J gave up 5 bases; unmatched junction bases: 7. CDR3 bases: TGTGCCTGGAGTTCCCAGGGGGCTTGGACTGAAGCTTTCTTT. Translating it yields CAWSSQGAWTEAFF.

The sample holds a few counts of this clone. V gene TRBV9 combines with J gene TRBJ2-1; no clear D gene. The CDR3 extends over 12 amino acids. V lost 1 base and J 6 bases, leaving 5 bases between the germline ends. In germline, CDR1 is SGDLS, CDR2 YYNGEE. The DNA for the CDR3 is TGTGCCAGCAGCGTATTCCGCAATGAGCAGTTCTTC. It translates to CASSVFRNEQFF.

In its sample, this clone was seen a few times. The chain joins TRBV29-1 to TRBJ2-1; 8 bases align to TRBD2. V lost 7 bases to trimming and J lost 0 bases; unmatched junction nucleotides: 8. The CDR3 has 15 amino acids. CDR1 is SQVTM and CDR2 is ANQGSEA in the germline V gene. The CDR3 sequence is CSAPSGSSSYNEQFF. CDR3 nucleotides: TGCAGCGCTCCTAGCGGGTCGAGCTCCTACAATGAGCAGTTCTTC.